The 18 T cell receptor beta chains below all came from one sample that was sequenced in a study of human T cells and chemical hapten exposure. Time point indicated: patch test 3, about 24 weeks after DPC sensitization. Treatment denoted: therapeutic diphenylcyclopropenone sensitization with weekly scalp DPC. One entry per CDR3 protein, called by TCRdb with MiXCR from the RACE reads. The top ten clones hold around 5.7% of a sample with 82,000 or so distinct CDR3 sequences, under 15% of them seen once. This material consisted of whole blood, taken in connection with sensitization to the hapten diphenylcyclopropenone (DPC). The origin of the receptors is a woman aged 45-65 years with alopecia areata. Some clones in this sample may be carry-over from other donors' samples.

This clonotype was seen more than once but under ten times. The V call is TRBV29-1, the J call TRBJ1-2, with a tentative D call TRBD1 (6 bases). Germline CDR1 reads SQVTM; CDR2 reads ANQGSEA. V gave up 5 bases and J gave up 2 bases, with 9 bases separating them. The CDR3 extends over 12 amino acids. CDR3 region: CSVRDNNYGYTF. The CDR3 bases are TGCAGCGTTCGGGACAACAACTATGGCTACACCTTC.

This clonotype was seen ten or more times. The chain recombines TRBV15 with TRBJ1-1; TRBD1 matches at 7 bases. There are 15 residues in the CDR3. Germline CDR1 LNHNV, CDR2 YYDKDF (reference sequence). The V segment lost 0 bases and the J segment 4 bases; nucleotides outside the gene matches: 5. The CDR3 DNA is TGTGCCACCAGCAGAGATGAGACAGGGAGCACTGAAGCTTTCTTT. It specifies CATSRDETGSTEAFF. Variable domain in full (rest from reference TRBV15 and TRBJ1-1): DAMVIQNPRYQVTQFGKPVTLSCSQTLNHNVMYWYQQKSSQAPKLLFHYYDKDFNNEADTPDNFQSRRPNTSFCFLDIRSPGLGDTAMYLCATSRDETGSTEAFFGQGTRLTVV.

Ten or more counts support this clonotype. V is TRBV3-1 and J is TRBJ2-3, with 14 bases matching TRBD2. Germline CDR1 reads LGHDT; CDR2 reads YNNKEL (reference sequence). V shed 5 bases and J 11 bases; nucleotides not matched to a gene: 12. This CDR3 is 16 amino acids long. The CDR3 nucleotides read TGTGCCAGCAGCAGAGGGACTAGCGGGAGTGGGATGAAGCAGTATTTT. It is translated as CASSRGTSGSGMKQYF.

The chain links TRBV6-6 to TRBJ2-3; no definite D call. CDR3 length equals 16 residues. Germline V gives CDR1 MNHNY, CDR2 SVGAGI (reference sequence). V lost 6 bases and J lost 0, with 16 bases in between. As DNA, the CDR3 is TGTGCCAGCAGGGCCGGGCCCTTCCTCAGCACAGATACGCAGTATTTT. The encoded protein is CASRAGPFLSTDTQYF.

This clonotype came up many times. The genes are TRBV30 and TRBJ2-5; a possible D gene is TRBD2 (6 bases). The CDR3 is 13 residues long. Deletions cut 2 bases from V and 1 base from J, with 8 bases between. Germline values: CDR1 GTSNPN, CDR2 SVGIG (reference sequence). DNA of the CDR3: TGTGCCTGGAGTCCGACTAGCCAAGAGACCCAGTACTTC. Its translation: CAWSPTSQETQYF.

V usage is TRBV7-6 and J usage is TRBJ1-4, with no clear D. V dropped 0 bases and J dropped 8 bases, with 13 bases sitting between them. The CDR3 runs to 15 residues. Germline values: CDR1 SGHVS, CDR2 FNYEAQ. CDR3 sequence (DNA): TGTGCCAGCAGCTTAGCGAGCGAATCTGGGGAAAAACTGTTTTTT. Residues: CASSLASESGEKLFF.

The J gene is TRBJ2-1, the V gene TRBV11-1; no clear D gene. Germline V gene sequence: CDR1 SGHAT, CDR2 FQDESV (reference sequence). This CDR3 spans 13 amino acids. V lost 2 bases and J 5 bases, leaving 7 bases between the germline ends. The CDR3 region is CASSLRQHNEQFF. Here the CDR3 DNA reads TGTGCCAGCAGCTTAAGACAACACAATGAGCAGTTCTTC.

This clonotype was observed many times. The J gene is TRBJ1-6, the V gene TRBV20-1, with 8 bases fitting TRBD1. This CDR3 is 14 amino acids long. V shed 3 bases, J shed 7 bases, and the junction held 5 bases outside the gene matches. Germline V gives CDR1 DFQATT, CDR2 SNEGSKA (reference sequence). In DNA form, the CDR3 reads TGCAGTGCTAGTACAGGGGGGGGGAATTCACCCCTCCACTTT. Translation gives CSASTGGGNSPLHF.

This clonotype turned up a few times. V usage is TRBV7-2 and J usage is TRBJ2-1; no reliable D call. This CDR3 contains 14 residues. V lost 1 base and J lost 7, with 11 bases in between. Germline V gene lookup returns CDR1 SGHTA and CDR2 FQGNSA. The CDR3 bases are TGTGCCAGCAGCTTAGTGGGTATGTCAAATGAGCAGTTCTTC. Protein product: CASSLVGMSNEQFF.

CDR3 sequence (DNA): TGTGCCAGCAGTTACAGGGCAGGGGTCAAGGCTGAAGCTTTCTTT. Protein product: CASSYRAGVKAEAFF. The genes are TRBV6-5 and TRBJ1-1; possible D gene TRBD1, 6 bases. Germline CDR1 MNHEY, CDR2 SVGAGI. Trimming stripped 2 bases from V and 6 bases from J, with 16 bases between. CDR3 length equals 15 residues.

V usage is TRBV5-5 and J usage is TRBJ2-7; D unclear. Germline-derived CDR1 and CDR2 are SGHKS and YYEKEE (reference sequence). The CDR3 totals 14 residues. The V end lost 2 bases, the J end lost 2 bases, and 11 bases lay between the germline ends. CDR3: CASSFGSPAYEQYF. The DNA of the CDR3 is TGTGCCAGCAGCTTCGGGTCACCGGCCTACGAGCAGTACTTC. Variable domain in full (rest from reference TRBV5-5 and TRBJ2-7): DAGVTQSPTHLIKTRGQQVTLRCSPISGHKSVSWYQQVLGQGPQFIFQYYEKEERGRGNFPDRFSARQFPNYSSELNVNALLLGDSALYLCASSFGSPAYEQYFGPGTRLTVT.

The genes are TRBV20-1 and TRBJ2-1, with 16 nucleotides matching TRBD2. Trimming at V came to 2 bases and at J to 4 bases, leaving 11 bases not matched to a gene. Germline CDR1 reads DFQATT; CDR2 reads SNEGSKA (reference sequence). The CDR3 runs 19 residues. This CDR3 reads CSARWGLAGGRTAYNEQFF. CDR3 bases: TGCAGTGCTAGATGGGGACTAGCGGGAGGGAGAACCGCATACAATGAGCAGTTCTTC.

The chain employs TRBV6-6 and TRBJ2-7, with TRBD2 identical over 9 bases. CDR3 length equals 15 residues. Germline V gene lookup returns CDR1 MNHNY and CDR2 SVGAGI (reference sequence). J lost 0 bases, V lost 6 bases, and 6 bases had no gene match. The CDR3 region has the DNA TGTGCCAGCAGACCTAATAGCGGGAGCTCCTACGAGCAGTACTTC. Protein: CASRPNSGSSYEQYF.

The V call is TRBV9, the J call TRBJ2-5; possible D gene TRBD1, 5 bases. The CDR3 consists of 15 residues. V was trimmed by 0 bases and J by 2 bases, leaving 11 bases between them. Germline V gene sequence: CDR1 SGDLS, CDR2 YYNGEE. CDR3 sequence reads: CASSVVKGQQETQYF. In DNA form, the CDR3 reads TGTGCCAGCAGCGTAGTCAAGGGGCAACAAGAGACCCAGTACTTC.

This clonotype was detected many times. The CDR3 DNA is TGTGCCAGCAGCCCCGTGGGAGGCGTAAGCTCTGGAAACACCATATATTTT. As protein: CASSPVGGVSSGNTIYF. This chain uses TRBV7-9 with TRBJ1-3; D gene uncertain. The germline CDR1 and CDR2 sequences are SEHNR and FQNEAQ (reference sequence). The CDR3 runs to 17 residues. Trimming cost V 5 bases and J 0 bases, with 17 bases left between them.

This clonotype has more than one count but fewer than ten. The rearrangement uses TRBV5-1 and TRBJ2-2, with D unresolved. The CDR3 totals 14 residues. Trimming removed 0 bases from V and 5 bases from J, with 8 bases in between. Germline lookup yields CDR1 SGHRS and CDR2 YFSETQ. The CDR3, as DNA: TGCGCCAGCAGCTTGGCCTGGGAAACCGGGGAGCTGTTTTTT. This gives the protein CASSLAWETGELFF.

In this sample, this clonotype turned up many times. The chain's CDR3 is CAIRGLDNEQFF. As DNA, the CDR3 is TGTGCCATCAGGGGACTAGACAATGAGCAGTTCTTC. The J gene is TRBJ2-1, the V gene TRBV10-3; 8 positions match TRBD2. This CDR3 spans 12 amino acids. After removal of 6 bases from V and 5 bases from J, the junction contained 0 bases not matched to a gene. The germline gives CDR1 ENHRY, CDR2 SYGVKD.

The V and J genes are TRBV2 and TRBJ2-5; 10 bases are a match to TRBD2. Germline V CDR1 and CDR2: SNHLY, FYNNEI. The V segment lost 6 bases and the J segment 6 bases; nucleotides outside the gene matches: 16. The CDR3 has 17 amino acids. CDR3 in DNA: TGTGCCAGCAGCAGCATGACCTCCGGGACTAGCGTAAAGACCCAGTACTTC. Residues: CASSSMTSGTSVKTQYF.